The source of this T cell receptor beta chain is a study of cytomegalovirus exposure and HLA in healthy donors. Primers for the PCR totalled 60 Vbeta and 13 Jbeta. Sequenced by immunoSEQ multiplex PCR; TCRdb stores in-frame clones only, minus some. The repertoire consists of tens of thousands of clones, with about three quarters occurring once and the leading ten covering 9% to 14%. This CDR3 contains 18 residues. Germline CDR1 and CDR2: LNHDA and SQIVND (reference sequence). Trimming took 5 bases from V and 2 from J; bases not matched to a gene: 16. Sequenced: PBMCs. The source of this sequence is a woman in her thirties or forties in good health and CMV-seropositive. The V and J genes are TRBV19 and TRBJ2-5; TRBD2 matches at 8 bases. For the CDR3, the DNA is TGTGCCAGTAGTGACCTTTCGCGGGGGGCCTCCCATCAAGAGACCCAGTACTTC. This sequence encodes CASSDLSRGASHQETQYF.